These 14 T cell receptor beta chains share one sample of origin, sequenced in a study of T cell responses to AZD1222 COVID-19 vaccine. Profiling relied on immunoSEQ multiplex PCR, and the TCRdb table lists in-frame clones only, not all of them. The sample has fewer than 150,000 clones, roughly nine tenths seen once; the top ten hold around a tenth. This specimen was peripheral blood, taken 28 days after the second AZD1222 dose. Receptors originate from an adult who received the AZD1222 COVID-19 vaccine.

The chain joins TRBV6-4 to TRBJ2-1, with 10 bases that match TRBD2. This CDR3 is 16 amino acids long. Germline CDR1 reads MRHNA; CDR2 reads SNTAGT. With V trimmed by 0 bases and J by 7 bases, 6 bases remained unmatched. CDR3 amino acids: CASSDSSSGSGNEQFF. In DNA, the CDR3 is TGTGCCAGCAGTGACTCGTCTAGCGGGAGTGGAAATGAGCAGTTCTTC.

The gene calls are TRBV6-1 and TRBJ1-5; D perhaps matches TRBD1 (5 bases). Germline V lookup: CDR1 MNHNS, CDR2 SASEGT. With 2 bases removed from V and 3 bases from J, the gap between germline ends came to 11 bases. The CDR3 spans 15 residues. The CDR3: CASSEIGGTNQPQHF. The CDR3 DNA sequence: TGTGCCAGCAGTGAAATCGGGGGTACCAATCAGCCCCAGCATTTT.

V gene TRBV7-2 combines with J gene TRBJ1-1; D is uncertain. Per the germline V gene, CDR1 is SGHTA and CDR2 is FQGNSA. Trimming cost V 3 bases and J 7 bases, with 12 bases left between them. The length of the CDR3 is 13 residues. The CDR3 loop reads CASSFTESIEAFF. DNA for the CDR3: TGTGCCAGCAGCTTCACGGAAAGCATTGAAGCTTTCTTT.

The DNA for the CDR3 is TGCGCCAGCACGGACCGGGGGATGGGTACAGATACGCAGTATTTT. Translating gives CASTDRGMGTDTQYF. This rearrangement joins TRBV5-1 to TRBJ2-3; perhaps TRBD2 as D (6 bases). The germline V gene has CDR1 SGHRS and CDR2 YFSETQ. This CDR3 is 15 amino acids long. V lost 6 bases and J lost 3, with 17 bases in between.

This rearrangement joins TRBV4-1 to TRBJ2-5; D is unresolved. The CDR3 contains 13 residues. The V end lost 4 bases, the J end lost 4 bases, and 10 bases lay between the germline ends. Germline CDR1 reads MGHRA; CDR2 reads YSYEKL. The CDR3 reads CASSPNPVETQYF. The DNA for the CDR3 is TGCGCCAGCAGCCCGAACCCAGTAGAGACCCAGTACTTC.

The chain joins TRBV15 to TRBJ1-1; weak D call: TRBD1 (6 bases). The V gene's germline CDR1 is LNHNV and CDR2 YYDKDF (reference sequence). The ends were cut back, 2 bases at V and 5 bases at J, with 12 bases in the middle. The CDR3 runs to 14 residues. CDR3 protein: CATSRPQGRTEAFF. The DNA of the CDR3 is TGTGCCACCAGCAGACCACAGGGTCGGACTGAAGCTTTCTTT.

The chain combines TRBV7-3 with TRBJ2-1, with D maybe TRBD1 (6 bases). Trimming stripped 2 bases from V and 6 bases from J, with 14 bases between. The CDR3 runs to 15 residues. CDR1 is SGHTA, CDR2 FQGTGA, per germline. The CDR3 nucleotides read TGTGCCAGCAGCTTATCCGTGGACAGCGGCAATGAGCAGTTCTTC. It encodes CASSLSVDSGNEQFF.

V usage is TRBV28 and J usage is TRBJ2-7, with no clear D. Germline values: CDR1 MDHEN, CDR2 SYDVKM. This CDR3 region has 14 residues. V was pared by 5 bases and J by 3 bases, with 14 bases between. CDR3 sequence (DNA): TGTGCCAGCAGTGGTTTGGCCCGTCTCTACGAGCAGTACTTC. Translating gives CASSGLARLYEQYF.

This clone was recorded only once. The rearrangement uses TRBV9 and TRBJ2-1; no definite D call. Germline lookup yields CDR1 SGDLS and CDR2 YYNGEE. Trimming cost V 3 bases and J 6 bases, with 10 bases left between them. This CDR3 has 13 residues. This CDR3 is CASSAGSGNEQFF. Written as DNA, the CDR3 is TGTGCCAGCAGCGCCGGTTCGGGCAATGAGCAGTTCTTC.

This chain joins TRBV2 and TRBJ2-5, with unresolved D. Trimming removed 6 bases from V and 2 bases from J, with 10 bases in between. The CDR3 is 13 amino acids. Germline CDR1 reads SNHLY; CDR2 reads FYNNEI. CDR3 in DNA: TGTGCCAGCAGGGTTCAAATTCAAGAGACCCAGTACTTC. Residues: CASRVQIQETQYF.

The J gene is TRBJ1-3, the V gene TRBV18; D is ambiguous. V lost 6 bases, J lost 2 bases, and 11 bases lay in between. Germline lookup yields CDR1 KGHSH and CDR2 LQKENI. CDR3 length: 14 residues. CDR3 sequence reads: CASSLEVAGNTIYF. CDR3 sequence (DNA): TGTGCCAGCTCCCTCGAGGTGGCTGGAAACACCATATATTTT.

The CDR3 is CASSLGSQETQYF. The CDR3 coding sequence is TGTGCCAGCAGCTTAGGGTCGCAAGAGACCCAGTACTTC. The chain is built from TRBV7-9 and TRBJ2-5; D gene ambiguous. Germline V CDR1 and CDR2: SEHNR, FQNEAQ (reference sequence). Trimming shortened V by 1 base and J by 2 bases, and 5 bases separated the two germline ends. The CDR3 covers 13 residues.

The J gene is TRBJ1-2, the V gene TRBV7-2, with D uncertain. V dropped 5 bases and J dropped 2 bases, with 21 bases sitting between them. This CDR3 is 17 amino acids long. The germline CDR1 and CDR2 sequences are SGHTA and FQGNSA. The chain's CDR3 is CASSEDVRAVRNYGYTF. The CDR3 DNA reads TGTGCCAGCAGCGAGGACGTAAGAGCAGTTAGAAACTATGGCTACACCTTC.

This clone has just one count. The J gene is TRBJ1-2, the V gene TRBV9, with D unclear. This CDR3 is built from 17 residues. V was trimmed by 0 bases and J by 7 bases, leaving 22 bases between them. CDR1 is SGDLS and CDR2 is YYNGEE in the germline V gene. The CDR3 region is CASSVAPAGQPDGGYTF. The DNA of the CDR3 is TGTGCCAGCAGCGTAGCCCCAGCCGGGCAGCCCGACGGTGGCTACACCTTC.